Each of the 22 T cell receptor beta chains below was sequenced from the same sample in a study of ipilimumab plus nivolumab after autologous stem cell transplantation. Repertoires were generated with immunoSEQ multiplex PCR, while TCRdb's copy carries only in-frame clones and drops some. Of tens of thousands of clones in the sample, more than 80% are singletons; the top ten hold roughly 2%. The material sequenced was PBMCs, taken in a trial of ipilimumab plus nivolumab as post-transplant consolidation. Receptor source: a male donor with diffuse large B-cell lymphoma.

The CDR3 region is CASSPGTASSYQPQHF. DNA of the CDR3: TGTGCCAGCAGCCCCGGCACAGCCTCCAGTTATCAGCCCCAGCATTTT. The chain recombines TRBV7-2 with TRBJ1-5; D remains unclear. The CDR3 totals 16 residues. V was cut by 5 bases and J by 5 bases, with 19 bases left in between. Looked up from germline, CDR1 is SGHTA and CDR2 is FQGNSA. Full variable domain (missing parts from reference TRBV7-2 and TRBJ1-5): GAGVSQSPSNKVTEKGKDVELRCDPISGHTALYWYRQSLGQGLEFLIYFQGNSAPDKSGLPSDRFSAERTGGSVSTLTIQRTQQEDSAVYLCASSPGTASSYQPQHFGDGTRLSIL.

Note on this clone: Different DNA sequences within this sample yield the same CDR3. V is TRBV29-1 and J is TRBJ2-5, with D perhaps matching TRBD2 (7 bases). This CDR3 contains 15 residues. CDR1 and CDR2 (germline): SQVTM, ANQGSEA. The ends were cut back, 4 bases at V and 8 bases at J, with 23 bases in the middle. DNA for the CDR3: TGCAGCGTTGTCCAGCCACAGGGAGGGGGGGGCACCCAGTACTTC. This codes for CSVVQPQGGGGTQYF.

V is TRBV6-1 and J is TRBJ1-3; no clear D. This CDR3 is built from 9 residues. The germline gives CDR1 MNHNS, CDR2 SASEGT. V shed 9 bases and J shed 7 bases, with 4 bases lying between them. The chain's CDR3 is CARGNTIYF. CDR3 nucleotide sequence: TGTGCCAGGGGGAACACCATATATTTT.

The gene calls are TRBV7-2 and TRBJ2-5; D perhaps matches TRBD1 (5 bases). The end of the DNA fits TRBJ2-7 better, so the J call may be wrong. CDR1 is SGHTA, CDR2 FQGNSA, per germline. The CDR3 has 13 residues. The CDR3 DNA follows: TGTGCCAGCAGCCCCCGGTTAGGGGACGAGCAGTACTTC. It encodes CASSPRLGDEQYF.

The chain links TRBV6-1 to TRBJ2-7, with TRBD1 as a possible D gene (5 bases). V lost 6 bases and J 5 bases, leaving 8 bases between the germline ends. The length of the CDR3 is 11 residues. Per the germline V gene, CDR1 is MNHNS and CDR2 is SASEGT. CDR3 protein: CASSRAHEQYF. As DNA, the CDR3 is TGTGCCAGCAGCAGGGCCCACGAGCAGTACTTC.

The rearrangement links TRBV19 to TRBJ1-2; TRBD1 is a possible D gene (5 bases). The germline V gene has CDR1 LNHDA and CDR2 SQIVND (reference sequence). CDR3 length: 13 residues. V gave up 11 bases and J gave up 7 bases, with 20 bases separating them. The chain's CDR3 is CAVRVKGMGGYTF. The DNA of the CDR3 is TGTGCCGTCAGAGTGAAGGGGATGGGTGGCTACACCTTC.

The chain carries TRBV5-4 and TRBJ1-2; 9 positions agree with TRBD1. Germline assignment: CDR1 SGHNT and CDR2 YYREEE (reference sequence). This CDR3 region has 12 residues. As DNA, the CDR3 is TGTAAATATTCTGGGACAGGGACGGGCTACACCTTC. Translating it yields CKYSGTGTGYTF.

This clone was detected once. The rearrangement uses TRBV19 and TRBJ1-5, with TRBD1 matching 11 bases. Germline V gene data show CDR1 as LNHDA and CDR2 as SQIVND (reference sequence). The CDR3 spans 15 residues. With V trimmed by 5 bases and J by 3 bases, 3 bases remained unmatched. CDR3 region: CASSGQGAPNQPQHF. Here the CDR3 DNA reads TGTGCCAGTAGTGGACAGGGGGCCCCCAATCAGCCCCAGCATTTT. The complete variable domain, with remaining parts taken from reference TRBV19 and TRBJ1-5, reads DGGITQSPKYLFRKEGQNVTLSCEQNLNHDAMYWYRQDPGQGLRLIYYSQIVNDFQKGDIAEGYSVSREKKESFPLTVTSAQKNPTAFYLCASSGQGAPNQPQHFGDGTRLSIL.

The chain recombines TRBV4-2 with TRBJ1-1, with D maybe TRBD1 (6 bases). CDR1 and CDR2 (germline): LGHNA, YNFKEQ. The CDR3 consists of 15 residues. The ends were cut back, 0 bases at V and 7 bases at J, with 15 bases in the middle. This CDR3 is CASSQEFGGQDEAFF. Written as DNA, the CDR3 is TGTGCCAGCAGCCAAGAATTTGGGGGGCAGGATGAAGCTTTCTTT.

The rearrangement links TRBV7-3 to TRBJ1-1, with a tentative D call TRBD1 (6 bases). From germline, CDR1 is SGHTA and CDR2 FQGTGA. The CDR3 length is 14 residues. Trimming pared 2 bases from V and 0 bases from J, leaving 7 bases between. As DNA, the CDR3 is TGTGCCAGCAGCTTAGGGGGCGTGAACACTGAAGCTTTCTTT. It encodes CASSLGGVNTEAFF.

The genes are TRBV19 and TRBJ2-7; D is undetermined. This CDR3 spans 12 amino acids. Per the germline V gene, CDR1 is LNHDA and CDR2 is SQIVND (reference sequence). V lost 7 bases and J 3 bases, leaving 10 bases between the germline ends. The CDR3 region has the DNA TGTGCCAGTACTGCGGAAAGCTACGAGCAGTACTTC. It is translated as CASTAESYEQYF.

This clone was counted once. Other DNA sequences in this specimen translate into the identical CDR3. The V call is TRBV7-9, the J call TRBJ2-2; D is ambiguous. This CDR3 spans 15 amino acids. V lost 3 bases, J lost 5 bases, and 13 bases lay in between. Germline CDR1 and CDR2: SEHNR and FQNEAQ (reference sequence). In nucleotides, the CDR3 is TGTGCCAGCAGCTTGGCAGGATTGCGAACCGGGGAGCTGTTTTTT. As protein: CASSLAGLRTGELFF. Filled out from reference TRBV7-9 and TRBJ2-2, the complete variable domain reads DTGVSQNPRHKITKRGQNVTFRCDPISEHNRLYWYRQTLGQGPEFLTYFQNEAQLEKSRLLSDRFSAERPKGSFSTLEIQRTEQGDSAMYLCASSLAGLRTGELFFGEGSRLTVL.

J is TRBJ1-6 and V is TRBV2; TRBD1 agrees at 10 bases. Trimming removed 1 base from V and 8 bases from J; junction bases left unmatched: 2. This CDR3 region has 15 residues. CDR1 is SNHLY, CDR2 FYNNEI, per germline. CDR3 coding DNA: TGTGCCAGCAGTGAAGAAGGACAGGGGGATTCACCCCTCCACTTT. It encodes CASSEEGQGDSPLHF. Supplemented by reference TRBV2 and TRBJ1-6, the full variable domain reads EPEVTQTPSHQVTQMGQEVILRCVPISNHLYFYWYRQILGQKVEFLVSFYNNEISEKSEIFDDQFSVERPDGSNFTLKIRSTKLEDSAMYFCASSEEGQGDSPLHFGNGTRLTVT.

V gene TRBV19 combines with J gene TRBJ2-2; TRBD1 might be the D (6 bases). Looked up from germline, CDR1 is LNHDA and CDR2 is SQIVND (reference sequence). The CDR3 spans 14 residues. The V end was cut by 6 bases, the J end by 1 base, with 9 bases between. CDR3 nucleotides: TGTGCCAGTAGCAGGGGATTGAACACCGGGGAGCTGTTTTTT. It encodes CASSRGLNTGELFF.

The genes are TRBV19 and TRBJ2-7, with 9 bases matching TRBD1. CDR1 LNHDA and CDR2 SQIVND come from the germline V gene (reference sequence). The CDR3 totals 15 residues. Trimming removed 6 bases from V and 0 bases from J; junction bases left unmatched: 6. The CDR3 nucleotides are TGTGCCAGTAGCTCTGGGACAGGGAGCTCCTACGAGCAGTACTTC. Translating it yields CASSSGTGSSYEQYF.

This clone has a single count. The CDR3 here is CASSLLKRNEQFF. DNA for the CDR3: TGTGCCAGCTCACTCCTTAAGCGCAATGAGCAGTTCTTC. The V gene is TRBV18, the J gene TRBJ2-1; D ambiguous. V was shortened by 4 bases and J by 6 bases, with 10 bases between the two germline ends. The CDR3 covers 13 residues. Germline CDR1 and CDR2: KGHSH and LQKENI.

The chain is built from TRBV5-1 and TRBJ1-3, with TRBD1 identical over 7 bases. With V trimmed by 3 bases and J by 4 bases, 7 bases remained unmatched. CDR3 length: 15 amino acids. Germline V CDR1 and CDR2: SGHRS, YFSETQ. The CDR3 bases are TGCGCCAGCAGCTCGTCCGGGACAGACGGAAACACCATATATTTT. This gives the protein CASSSSGTDGNTIYF.

The chain uses TRBV7-2 and TRBJ1-1; D perhaps matches TRBD1 (5 bases). The V gene's germline CDR1 is SGHTA and CDR2 FQGNSA. The CDR3 loop spans 15 amino acids. Trimming stripped 5 bases from V and 0 bases from J, with 13 bases between. The CDR3 DNA reads as TGTGCCAGCAGCCAGCAGGGTACCATGAACACTGAAGCTTTCTTT. Protein product: CASSQQGTMNTEAFF.

The chain is built from TRBV11-2 and TRBJ2-7; D tentatively reads TRBD1 or TRBD2 (6 bases each). Germline CDR1 SGHAT, CDR2 FQNNGV. The CDR3 is made up of 16 amino acids. The V gene lost 5 bases and the J gene lost 3 bases, with 20 bases spanning the gap. CDR3 protein: CASSTRGGGSIYEQYF. As DNA, the CDR3 is TGTGCCAGCAGCACCCGCGGAGGGGGGTCGATCTACGAGCAGTACTTC.

The V call is TRBV5-1, the J call TRBJ2-7, with TRBD1 matching over 8 bases. Per the germline V gene, CDR1 is SGHRS and CDR2 is YFSETQ. V shed 4 bases, J shed 7 bases, and the junction held 16 bases outside the gene matches. This CDR3 spans 16 amino acids. The DNA of the CDR3 is TGCGCCAGCAGCGCCCGTGACGGACAGGGCTCATGGGAGCAGTACTTC. Encoded protein: CASSARDGQGSWEQYF. Drawing the rest from reference TRBV5-1 and TRBJ2-7, the complete variable domain is KAGVTQTPRYLIKTRGQQVTLSCSPISGHRSVSWYQQTPGQGLQFLFEYFSETQRNKGNFPGRFSGRQFSNSRSEMNVSTLELGDSALYLCASSARDGQGSWEQYFGPGTRLTVT.

The V and J genes are TRBV28 and TRBJ1-2; tentatively, D is TRBD1 (5 bases). The CDR3 loop spans 13 amino acids. Germline V lookup: CDR1 MDHEN, CDR2 SYDVKM. V gave up 3 bases and J gave up 5 bases, with 10 bases separating them. The CDR3 sequence: CASSFRAGYGYTF. DNA for the CDR3: TGTGCCAGCAGTTTCAGGGCTGGGTATGGCTACACCTTC.

The V gene is TRBV15, the J gene TRBJ1-1; TRBD1 agrees at 7 bases. The germline gives CDR1 LNHNV, CDR2 YYDKDF (reference sequence). The V segment lost 3 bases and the J segment 0 bases; nucleotides outside the gene matches: 7. The CDR3 sequence is 16 residues long. The CDR3 sequence is CATSRETGALNTEAFF. CDR3 DNA sequence: TGTGCCACCAGCAGGGAAACAGGGGCGTTGAACACTGAAGCTTTCTTT. The full variable domain, with the rest looked up from reference TRBV15 and TRBJ1-1, is DAMVIQNPRYQVTQFGKPVTLSCSQTLNHNVMYWYQQKSSQAPKLLFHYYDKDFNNEADTPDNFQSRRPNTSFCFLDIRSPGLGDTAMYLCATSRETGALNTEAFFGQGTRLTVV.